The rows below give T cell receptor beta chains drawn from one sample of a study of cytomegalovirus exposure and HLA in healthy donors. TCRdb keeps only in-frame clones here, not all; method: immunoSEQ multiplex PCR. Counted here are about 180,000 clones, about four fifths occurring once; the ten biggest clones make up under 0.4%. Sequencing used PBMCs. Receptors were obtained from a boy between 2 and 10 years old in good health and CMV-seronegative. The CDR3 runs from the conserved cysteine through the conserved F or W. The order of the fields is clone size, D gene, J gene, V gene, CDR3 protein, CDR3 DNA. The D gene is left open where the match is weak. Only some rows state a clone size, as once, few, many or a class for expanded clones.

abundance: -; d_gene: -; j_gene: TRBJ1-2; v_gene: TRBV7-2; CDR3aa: CASSPDLSPANYGYTF; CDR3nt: TGTGCCAGCAGCCCCGATTTGTCGCCAGCTAACTATGGCTACACCTTC
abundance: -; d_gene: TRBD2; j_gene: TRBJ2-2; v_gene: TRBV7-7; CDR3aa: CASSSSSSGSGELFF; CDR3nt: TGTGCCAGCAGCTCTTCCTCGAGCGGGAGTGGGGAGCTGTTTTTT
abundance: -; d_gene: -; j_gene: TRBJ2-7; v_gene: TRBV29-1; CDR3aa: CSVVQGGSYEQYF; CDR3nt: TGCAGCGTTGTCCAAGGGGGTTCCTACGAGCAGTACTTC
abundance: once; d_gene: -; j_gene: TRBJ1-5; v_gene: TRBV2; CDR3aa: CAIREGNQPQHF; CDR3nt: TGTGCGATAAGGGAGGGAAATCAGCCCCAGCATTTT
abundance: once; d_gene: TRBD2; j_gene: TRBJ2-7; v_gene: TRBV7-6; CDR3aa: CASTQTASGSKEQYF; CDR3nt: TGTGCCAGCACCCAAACTGCTAGCGGTTCTAAGGAGCAGTACTTC
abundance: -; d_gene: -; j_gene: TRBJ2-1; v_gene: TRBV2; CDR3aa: CASRSQGGGPDEQFF; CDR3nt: TGTGCCAGCAGAAGCCAAGGGGGAGGGCCGGATGAGCAGTTCTTC
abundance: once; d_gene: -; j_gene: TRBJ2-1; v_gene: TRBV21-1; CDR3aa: CASSKGRLVGTIRWRFF; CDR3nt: TGTGCCAGCAGCAAAGGTCGTTTAGTAGGGACTATCCGATGGCGGTTCTTC
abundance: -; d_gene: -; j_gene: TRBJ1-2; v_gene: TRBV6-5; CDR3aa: CASSYSRTAYGYTF; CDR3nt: TGTGCCAGCAGTTACTCCCGGACAGCCTATGGCTACACCTTC
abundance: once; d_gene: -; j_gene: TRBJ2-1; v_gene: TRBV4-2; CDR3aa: CASSQVPISVAEYNEQFF; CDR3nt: TGTGCCAGCAGCCAAGTACCTATCTCGGTAGCGGAATACAATGAGCAGTTCTTC
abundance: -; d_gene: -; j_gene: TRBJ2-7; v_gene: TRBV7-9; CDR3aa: CASSLAIRSYEQYF; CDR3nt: TGTGCCAGCAGCTTAGCGATTCGGTCCTACGAGCAGTACTTC
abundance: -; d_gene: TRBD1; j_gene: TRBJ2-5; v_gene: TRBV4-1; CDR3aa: CASSHPRQGGETQYF; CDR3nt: TGCGCCAGCAGCCACCCCAGACAGGGCGGGGAGACCCAGTACTTC
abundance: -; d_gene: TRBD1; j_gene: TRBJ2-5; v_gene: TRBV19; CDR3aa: CASSAGTGVETQYF; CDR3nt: TGTGCCAGTAGTGCAGGGACAGGGGTAGAGACCCAGTACTTC
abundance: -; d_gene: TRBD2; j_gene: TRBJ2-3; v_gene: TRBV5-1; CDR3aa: CASSLRLAGGRDTQYF; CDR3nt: TGCGCCAGCAGCTTGAGACTAGCGGGAGGACGAGATACGCAGTATTTT
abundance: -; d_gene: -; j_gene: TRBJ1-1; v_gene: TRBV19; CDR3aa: CASSIPGRGDTEAFF; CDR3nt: TGTGCCAGTTCAATCCCGGGTCGGGGTGACACTGAAGCTTTCTTT
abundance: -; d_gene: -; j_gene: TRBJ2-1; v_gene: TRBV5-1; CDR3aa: CASSGEWGDEQFF; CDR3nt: TGCGCCAGCAGCGGCGAGTGGGGAGATGAGCAGTTCTTC
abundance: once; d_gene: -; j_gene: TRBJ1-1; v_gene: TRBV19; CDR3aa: CASMVTGSTEAFF; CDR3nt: TGTGCCAGTATGGTCACAGGGAGCACTGAAGCTTTCTTT
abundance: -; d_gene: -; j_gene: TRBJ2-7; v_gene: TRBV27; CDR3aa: CASSFSPGGRNEQYF; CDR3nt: TGTGCCAGCAGTTTTTCCCCGGGGGGCCGGAACGAGCAGTACTTC
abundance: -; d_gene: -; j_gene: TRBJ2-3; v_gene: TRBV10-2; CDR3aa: CASSESAASTDTQYF; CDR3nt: TGCGCCAGCAGTGAGTCGGCGGCTAGCACAGATACGCAGTATTTT
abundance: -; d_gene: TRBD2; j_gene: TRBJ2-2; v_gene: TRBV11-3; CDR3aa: CASSPTRLTGGTGELFF; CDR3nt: TGTGCCAGCAGTCCAACACGACTGACCGGGGGGACCGGGGAGCTGTTTTTT
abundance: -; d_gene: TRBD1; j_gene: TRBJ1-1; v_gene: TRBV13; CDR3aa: CASSSNRGRTEAFF; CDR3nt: TGTGCCAGCAGTTCGAACAGGGGTCGGACTGAAGCTTTCTTT
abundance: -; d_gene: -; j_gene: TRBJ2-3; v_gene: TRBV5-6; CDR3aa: CASSLRGNSADTQYF; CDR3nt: TGTGCCAGCAGCTTGAGGGGGAATAGTGCAGATACGCAGTATTTT
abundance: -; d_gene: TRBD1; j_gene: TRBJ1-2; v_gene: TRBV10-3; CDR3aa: CAISERDRDYGYTF; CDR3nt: TGTGCCATCAGTGAGCGGGACAGGGACTATGGCTACACCTTC
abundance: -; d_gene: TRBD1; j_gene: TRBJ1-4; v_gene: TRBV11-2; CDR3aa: CASSPGTGGEKLFF; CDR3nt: TGTGCCAGCAGCCCAGGGACAGGGGGAGAAAAACTGTTTTTT
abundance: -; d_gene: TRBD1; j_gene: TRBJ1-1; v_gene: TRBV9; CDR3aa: CASSPLQGSAEAFF; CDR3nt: TGTGCCAGCAGCCCACTACAGGGGTCGGCTGAAGCTTTCTTT
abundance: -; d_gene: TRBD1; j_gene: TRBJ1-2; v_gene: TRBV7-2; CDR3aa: CASSFRTGGLGYTF; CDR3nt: TGTGCCAGCAGCTTCCGAACAGGGGGTCTTGGCTACACCTTC
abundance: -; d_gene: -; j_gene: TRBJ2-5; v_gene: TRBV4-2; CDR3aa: CASSQDVEVETQYF; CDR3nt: TGTGCCAGCAGCCAAGATGTTGAGGTTGAGACCCAGTACTTC
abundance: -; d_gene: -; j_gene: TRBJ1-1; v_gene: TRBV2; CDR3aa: CASDRNPEAFF; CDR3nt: TGTGCCAGCGACAGGAACCCTGAAGCTTTCTTT
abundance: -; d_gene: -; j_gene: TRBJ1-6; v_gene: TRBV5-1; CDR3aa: CASTTGGGLGSPLHF; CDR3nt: TGCGCCAGCACCACCGGGGGAGGGCTCGGTTCACCCCTCCACTTT
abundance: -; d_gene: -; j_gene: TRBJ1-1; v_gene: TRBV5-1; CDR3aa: CASSSAPRDMNTEAFF; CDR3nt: TGCGCCAGCAGCTCTGCCCCTAGGGACATGAACACTGAAGCTTTCTTT
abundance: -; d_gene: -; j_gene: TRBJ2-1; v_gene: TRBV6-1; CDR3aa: CASILDGRGNNEQFF; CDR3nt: TGTGCCAGCATCTTAGACGGAAGGGGGAACAATGAGCAGTTCTTC
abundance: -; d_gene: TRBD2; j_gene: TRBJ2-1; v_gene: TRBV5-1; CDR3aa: CASSPGTSGSFNEQFF; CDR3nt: TGCGCCAGCAGCCCCGGGACTAGCGGGAGTTTCAATGAGCAGTTCTTC
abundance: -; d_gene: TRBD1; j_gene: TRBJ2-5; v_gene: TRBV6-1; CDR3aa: CASSKEGTVQETQYF; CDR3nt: TGTGCCAGCAGTAAAGAGGGGACAGTTCAAGAGACCCAGTACTTC
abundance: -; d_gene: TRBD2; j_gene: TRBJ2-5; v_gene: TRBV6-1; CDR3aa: CASRGGGSKETQYF; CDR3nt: TGTGCCAGCAGGGGGGGAGGGAGTAAGGAGACCCAGTACTTC
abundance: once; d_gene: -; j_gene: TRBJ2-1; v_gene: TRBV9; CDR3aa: CASSDTSEQFF; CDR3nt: TGTGCCAGCAGCGACACAAGTGAGCAGTTCTTC
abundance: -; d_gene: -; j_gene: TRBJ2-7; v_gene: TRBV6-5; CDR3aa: CASSRDRDKGYEQYF; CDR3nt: TGTGCCAGCAGCCGAGACCGGGACAAGGGCTACGAGCAGTACTTC
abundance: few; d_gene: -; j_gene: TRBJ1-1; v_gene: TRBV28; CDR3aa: CASGTGSEAFF; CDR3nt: TGTGCCAGCGGTACGGGGTCTGAAGCTTTCTTT
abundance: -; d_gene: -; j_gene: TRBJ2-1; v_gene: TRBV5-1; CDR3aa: CASSSPWERSSNEQFF; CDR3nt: TGCGCCAGCAGCTCCCCGTGGGAGCGGAGTTCCAATGAGCAGTTCTTC
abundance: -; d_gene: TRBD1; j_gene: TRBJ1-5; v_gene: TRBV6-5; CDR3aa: CASSSRGGQPQHF; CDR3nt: TGTGCCAGCAGTTCCAGAGGGGGCCAGCCCCAGCATTTT
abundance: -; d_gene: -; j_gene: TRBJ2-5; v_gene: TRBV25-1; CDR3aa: CASSGAGEQETQYF; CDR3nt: TGTGCCAGCAGTGGGGCAGGCGAGCAAGAGACCCAGTACTTC
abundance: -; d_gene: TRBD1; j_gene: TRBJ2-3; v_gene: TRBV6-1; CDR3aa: CASSGVGTGSTDTQYF; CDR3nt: TGTGCCAGCAGTGGGGTCGGGACAGGTAGCACAGATACGCAGTATTTT
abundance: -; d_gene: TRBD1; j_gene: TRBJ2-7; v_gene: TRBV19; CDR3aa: CASRPGQNSYEQYF; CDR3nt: TGTGCCAGTAGGCCGGGACAGAATTCCTACGAGCAGTACTTC
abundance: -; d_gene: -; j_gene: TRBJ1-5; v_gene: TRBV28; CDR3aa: CASSGTIGDQPQHF; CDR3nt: TGTGCCAGCAGTGGAACAATCGGGGATCAGCCCCAGCATTTT
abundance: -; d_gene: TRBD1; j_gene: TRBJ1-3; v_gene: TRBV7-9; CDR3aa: CASSSATGAGNTIYF; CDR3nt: TGTGCCAGCAGCTCCGCGACAGGGGCTGGAAACACCATATATTTT
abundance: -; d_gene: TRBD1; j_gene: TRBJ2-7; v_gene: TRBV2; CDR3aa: CASRGTGGYEQYF; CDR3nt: TGTGCCAGCAGAGGGACAGGGGGCTACGAGCAGTACTTC
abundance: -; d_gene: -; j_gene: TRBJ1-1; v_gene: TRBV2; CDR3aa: CASSEQRANTEAFF; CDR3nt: TGTGCCAGCAGTGAACAGAGGGCGAACACTGAAGCTTTCTTT
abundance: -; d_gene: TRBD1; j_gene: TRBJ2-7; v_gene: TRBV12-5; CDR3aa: CASGSRDRSYEQYF; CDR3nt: TGTGCTAGTGGTTCACGGGACAGATCCTACGAGCAGTACTTC
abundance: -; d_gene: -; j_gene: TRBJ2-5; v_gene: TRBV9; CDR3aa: CASSVGTSGSQETQYF; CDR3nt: TGTGCCAGCAGCGTAGGAACCAGCGGGTCTCAAGAGACCCAGTACTTC
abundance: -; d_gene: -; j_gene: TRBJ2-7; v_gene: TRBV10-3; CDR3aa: CAISETVSYEQYF; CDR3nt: TGTGCCATCAGTGAAACGGTCTCCTACGAGCAGTACTTC